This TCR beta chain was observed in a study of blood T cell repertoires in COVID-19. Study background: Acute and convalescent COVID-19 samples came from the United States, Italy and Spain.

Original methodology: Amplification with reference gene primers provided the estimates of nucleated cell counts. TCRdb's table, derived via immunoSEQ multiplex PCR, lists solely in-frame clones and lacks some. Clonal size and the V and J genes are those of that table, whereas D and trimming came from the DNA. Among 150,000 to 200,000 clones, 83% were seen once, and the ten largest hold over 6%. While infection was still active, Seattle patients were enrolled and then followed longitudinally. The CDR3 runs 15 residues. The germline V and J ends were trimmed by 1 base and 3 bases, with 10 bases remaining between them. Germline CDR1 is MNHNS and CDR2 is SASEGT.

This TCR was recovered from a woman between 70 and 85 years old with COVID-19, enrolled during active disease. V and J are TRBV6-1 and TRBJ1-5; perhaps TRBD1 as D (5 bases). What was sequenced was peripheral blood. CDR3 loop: CASSEGSGNNQPQHF. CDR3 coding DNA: TGTGCCAGCAGTGAAGGATCAGGGAACAATCAGCCCCAGCATTTT.